Sequencing of this T cell receptor (beta chain) was carried out in a study of T-cell memory formation after mild COVID-19. TCRdb called the 5' RACE reads again in MiXCR, with one record for every CDR3 protein. The sample includes around 180,000 distinct CDR3 sequences, roughly 20% seen only once; the top ten take roughly 4.3%. Trimming stripped 5 bases from V and 3 bases from J, with 13 bases between. The germline V gene encodes CDR1 GTSNPN and CDR2 SVGIG (reference sequence). The CDR3 has 13 amino acids. Details on this clonotype: What it binds is unknown.

Overall study results and limits: Contracting clones from day 15 to 85 showed balanced CD4/CD8; later expanders favored CD4+. Contracting CD4+ clones lay largely in CM and EM, with CD8+ ones residing in EMRA. Clones from the second wave (peaking day 37) had unconfirmed SARS-CoV-2 specificity.

The sequenced material came from PBMCs or a T cell subset sorted from them (not recorded which). The TCR originated in a young man who had mild COVID-19 (a few samples of this study predate the infection). Cell type and time point are not known. V usage is TRBV30 and J usage is TRBJ1-1, with unresolved D. The CDR3 loop is CAWGAQRDTEAFF. The CDR3 coding sequence is TGTGCCTGGGGCGCGCAGCGGGACACTGAAGCTTTCTTT.